These T cell receptor beta chains were read from a single sample in a study of beta chain features in type 1 diabetes. The protocol was immunoSEQ multiplex PCR, while the TCRdb copy is restricted to in-frame clones and leaves out a portion. The table shows 40,000 to 65,000 clones, with 55% to 80% occurring only once. The sample comprised stem cell memory CD4+ T cells from blood. The receptors derive from a woman younger than 45 with type 1 diabetes. Each CDR3 is given with its conserved first and last residue. The D gene is left open where the match is weak. A clone size is listed for some rows: how often the clone was seen (once, few, many), or a class if it is expanded.

CARAPYRSSTDTQYF TGTGCCAGAGCCCCCTACAGGAGTAGCACAGATACGCAGTATTTT TRBJ2-3 NA once TRBV19
CASSLGGSQETQYF TGTGCCAGCAGCTTAGGAGGCAGCCAAGAGACCCAGTACTTC TRBJ2-5 NA NA TRBV11-3
CASSYQTGKNTEAFF TGTGCCAGCAGCTACCAGACAGGGAAGAACACTGAAGCTTTCTTT TRBJ1-1 TRBD1 NA TRBV7-2
CASSRGITETQYF TGTGCCAGCTCAAGAGGGATTACGGAGACCCAGTACTTC TRBJ2-5 NA NA TRBV18
CASSYSQGTYEQYF TGTGCCAGCAGTTACTCACAGGGGACCTACGAGCAGTACTTC TRBJ2-7 TRBD1 NA TRBV6-5
CASSPEGEAFF TGTGCCAGCAGTCCTGAGGGGGAGGCTTTCTTT TRBJ1-1 NA few TRBV7-9
CASSTYTGELFF TGTGCCAGCAGTACTTACACCGGGGAGCTGTTTTTT TRBJ2-2 NA NA TRBV28
CATSRDMGVLSTDTQYF TGTGCCACCAGCAGAGATATGGGAGTACTCAGCACAGATACGCAGTATTTT TRBJ2-3 NA few TRBV15
CTSSAGDRVQETQYF TGTACCAGCAGCGCGGGGGACAGGGTTCAAGAGACCCAGTACTTC TRBJ2-5 TRBD1 NA TRBV9
CASSPDGGFSYNEQFF TGCGCCAGCAGCCCAGACGGGGGGTTCTCCTACAATGAGCAGTTCTTC TRBJ2-1 TRBD2 NA TRBV5-1
CSVGQSSYEQYF TGCAGCGTGGGACAGAGCTCCTACGAGCAGTACTTC TRBJ2-7 TRBD1 NA TRBV29-1
CASSPGLGATDTQYF TGTGCCAGCAGCCCCGGACTGGGGGCTACAGATACGCAGTATTTT TRBJ2-3 NA NA TRBV6-5
CASRGLAGVGETQYF TGTGCCAGCAGAGGACTAGCGGGAGTCGGAGAGACCCAGTACTTC TRBJ2-5 TRBD2 few TRBV2
CASSLTGPEAFF TGTGCCAGCTCACTCACAGGACCTGAAGCTTTCTTT TRBJ1-1 NA few TRBV18
CASSPPGAGELFF TGTGCCAGCAGCCCCCCGGGGGCCGGGGAGCTGTTTTTT TRBJ2-2 NA once TRBV7-3
CASRTSGNSYEQYF TGTGCCAGCCGGACTAGCGGCAACTCCTACGAGCAGTACTTC TRBJ2-7 TRBD2 NA TRBV6-5
CASSPAGTSGSNEQFF TGTGCCAGCTCCCCGGCCGGGACTAGCGGGAGTAATGAGCAGTTCTTC TRBJ2-1 TRBD2 NA TRBV18
CASSQEGTGTYNEQFF TGCGCCAGCAGCCAAGAGGGGACAGGGACATACAATGAGCAGTTCTTC TRBJ2-1 TRBD1 NA TRBV4-1
CASMSAGASYEQYF TGTGCCAGCATGTCAGCAGGGGCGTCCTACGAGCAGTACTTC TRBJ2-7 NA NA TRBV2
CASSPISGTSNEKLFF TGTGCCAGTAGTCCAATCTCCGGGACATCGAATGAAAAACTGTTTTTT TRBJ1-4 NA NA TRBV19
CASSLADRLAGWGRGYNEQFF TGCGCCAGCAGCTTGGCCGATCGACTAGCGGGATGGGGTCGTGGCTACAATGAGCAGTTCTTC TRBJ2-1 TRBD2 NA TRBV5-1
CATSRDPGYEQYF TGTGCCACCAGCAGAGATCCAGGCTACGAGCAGTACTTC TRBJ2-7 NA once TRBV15
CASTSGTGHDYEQYF TGTGCCAGCACCTCCGGGACAGGGCACGACTACGAGCAGTACTTC TRBJ2-7 NA NA TRBV21-1
CASSRGQQETQYF TGTGCCAGCAGTAGGGGACAGCAAGAGACCCAGTACTTC TRBJ2-5 TRBD1 once TRBV2
CASSLSGPYEQYF TGTGCCAGCAGCTTAAGCGGCCCTTACGAGCAGTACTTC TRBJ2-7 NA NA TRBV7-3
CASSSYPGTGNEQYF TGTGCCAGCAGTTCCTATCCCGGGACAGGGAACGAGCAGTACTTC TRBJ2-7 TRBD1 NA TRBV28
CSVVGELMLDEQFF TGCAGCGTTGTGGGAGAGTTAATGCTCGATGAGCAGTTCTTC TRBJ2-1 NA NA TRBV29-1
CASSLAGGVPYEQYF TGTGCCAGCAGCTTAGCGGGAGGAGTGCCCTACGAGCAGTACTTC TRBJ2-7 TRBD2 once TRBV7-3
CASSGTGEVYEQYF TGTGCCAGCAGCGGGACAGGGGAAGTCTACGAGCAGTACTTC TRBJ2-7 TRBD1 NA TRBV28
CASSLEGARFYGYTF TGTGCCAGCAGTTTAGAGGGGGCGCGGTTCTATGGCTACACCTTC TRBJ1-2 TRBD1 once TRBV28
CASSFSGTGLTYEQYF TGCGCCAGCAGCTTTTCAGGGACAGGGTTGACCTACGAGCAGTACTTC TRBJ2-7 TRBD1 NA TRBV5-1
CASSYSGGSTEAFF TGTGCCAGCAGTTACTCGGGAGGATCCACTGAAGCTTTCTTT TRBJ1-1 NA NA TRBV6-6
CASSPRGGSGEAFF TGTGCCAGCAGCCCCCGGGGGGGGAGTGGGGAAGCTTTCTTT TRBJ1-1 NA NA TRBV27
CASSKTGGDTEAFF TGTGCCAGCAGCAAGACAGGGGGCGACACTGAAGCTTTCTTT TRBJ1-1 TRBD1 NA TRBV5-4
CAWSAGDPEDTEAFF TGTGCCTGGAGTGCAGGGGACCCCGAGGACACTGAAGCTTTCTTT TRBJ1-1 NA NA TRBV30
CASQQGKNTGELFF TGTGCCAGCCAACAGGGGAAGAACACCGGGGAGCTGTTTTTT TRBJ2-2 TRBD1 NA TRBV2
CASSPRGSVNTGELFF TGTGCCAGCAGCCCCCGCGGGAGTGTGAACACCGGGGAGCTGTTTTTT TRBJ2-2 TRBD2 few TRBV7-3
CASSRGSGRFSIGELFF TGTGCCAGCAGCCGAGGTAGCGGGAGGTTTAGTATCGGGGAGCTGTTTTTT TRBJ2-2 TRBD2 NA TRBV28
CATRAGSEVFYGYAF TGTGCCACCCGAGCCGGGAGTGAGGTTTTCTATGGCTACGCCTTC TRBJ1-2 NA NA TRBV15
CAWSVLGLQETQYF TGTGCCTGGAGTGTACTAGGCCTCCAAGAGACCCAGTACTTC TRBJ2-5 NA NA TRBV30
CASSLEPGISTDTQYF TGTGCCAGCAGCTTGGAGCCCGGGATTAGCACAGATACGCAGTATTTT TRBJ2-3 NA few TRBV5-4
CASSLTGFTDTQYF TGTGCCAGCAGCTTAACAGGGTTCACAGATACGCAGTATTTT TRBJ2-3 NA NA TRBV5-6
CAWSLQTSDRQFF TGTGCCTGGAGTCTTCAGACTAGCGACAGGCAGTTCTTC TRBJ2-1 TRBD2 NA TRBV30
CSVVWGGSTDTQYF TGCAGCGTTGTGTGGGGGGGAAGCACAGATACGCAGTATTTT TRBJ2-3 TRBD2 NA TRBV29-1
CASSPTSGTFNEQFF TGTGCCAGCAGCCCGACTAGCGGTACATTCAATGAGCAGTTCTTC TRBJ2-1 TRBD2 NA TRBV5-4
CASSLRGTGELFF TGTGCCAGCAGCTTACGGGGCACCGGGGAGCTGTTTTTT TRBJ2-2 NA NA TRBV7-3
CATSRDGLQRESSYNEQFF TGTGCCACCAGCAGAGATGGCCTCCAGCGGGAGAGCTCCTACAATGAGCAGTTCTTC TRBJ2-1 TRBD2 NA TRBV15
CASSFLNLQGYNEQFF TGTGCCAGCAGCTTTCTAAACTTACAGGGCTACAATGAGCAGTTCTTC TRBJ2-1 NA NA TRBV5-4
CAWSVTFGYGSWGNTIYF TGTGCCTGGAGTGTTACTTTTGGCTACGGGAGCTGGGGAAACACCATATATTTT TRBJ1-3 NA NA TRBV30
CATHRGSGEKLFF TGTGCCACCCACAGGGGGTCCGGTGAAAAACTGTTTTTT TRBJ1-4 TRBD1 NA TRBV15
CASSPGTSYEQYF TGTGCCAGCAGCCCAGGGACTTCCTACGAGCAGTACTTC TRBJ2-7 NA few TRBV9
CASSLFSTGEAFF TGTGCCAGCAGCTTATTTTCGACGGGTGAAGCTTTCTTT TRBJ1-1 NA NA TRBV7-8
CAISEPKTSGSSYEQYF TGTGCCATCAGTGAACCGAAAACTAGCGGGAGTTCCTACGAGCAGTACTTC TRBJ2-7 TRBD2 NA TRBV10-3
CASGGTELYGYTF TGTGCCAGCGGAGGGACAGAGCTCTATGGCTACACCTTC TRBJ1-2 TRBD1 NA TRBV28
CASSPPRASGRRKETQYF TGTGCCAGCAGCCCACCACGAGCTAGCGGGAGAAGGAAAGAGACCCAGTACTTC TRBJ2-5 TRBD2 NA TRBV13
CASSAGYNYGYTF TGTGCCAGCAGCGCAGGGTATAACTATGGCTACACCTTC TRBJ1-2 NA NA TRBV11-3
CASSPDPDYQPQHF TGTGCCAGCTCACCAGACCCAGACTATCAGCCCCAGCATTTT TRBJ1-5 NA once TRBV18